What follows are 8 T cell receptor beta chains derived from one specimen sequenced in a study of cytomegalovirus exposure and HLA in healthy donors. PCR was performed using 60 Vbeta and 13 Jbeta primers. Produced via immunoSEQ multiplex PCR; TCRdb's table is partial and in-frame only. The repertoire holds some 160,000 clones, 70% to 90% seen once, with 1.5% to 2% in the top ten. The source material was PBMCs. The receptors stem from a young woman in good health and CMV-seronegative.

The chain has TRBV28 and TRBJ2-1, with a possible D match to TRBD2 (6 bases). CDR1 and CDR2 (germline): MDHEN, SYDVKM. V was trimmed by 8 bases and J by 2 bases, leaving 13 bases between them. This CDR3 is built from 14 residues. The CDR3 DNA sequence: TGTGCCAGCGGTCCCGGAGGGGCCTACAATGAGCAGTTCTTC. Amino acids: CASGPGGAYNEQFF.

CDR3 sequence reads: CASNPDREIYNSPLHF. The CDR3 DNA sequence: TGTGCCAGCAACCCGGACAGGGAGATATATAATTCACCCCTCCACTTT. The rearrangement links TRBV27 to TRBJ1-6; 8 positions match TRBD1. Trimming cost V 7 bases and J 4 bases; bases outside gene matches: 9. Per germline, CDR1 MNHEY and CDR2 SMNVEV (reference sequence). This CDR3 is 16 amino acids long.

This sequence joins TRBV25-1 and TRBJ1-2; 7 nucleotides line up with TRBD1. Germline V CDR1 and CDR2: MGHDK, SYGVNS. The CDR3 has 15 residues. J lost 8 bases, V lost 4 bases, and 13 bases had no gene match. The CDR3 is CASSATGSTGRGYTF. CDR3 DNA: TGTGCCAGCAGTGCCACGGGCTCGACAGGGAGGGGCTACACCTTC.

For the CDR3, the DNA is TGTGCCAGTAGTGCTGACAGGGGGCGAGCCGGGGAGCTGTTTTTT. Translating it yields CASSADRGRAGELFF. The V and J genes are TRBV19 and TRBJ2-2; 10 nucleotides match TRBD1. V lost 5 bases and J lost 6; bases outside the gene matches: 6. Germline V gives CDR1 LNHDA, CDR2 SQIVND (reference sequence). This CDR3 comprises 15 residues.

V is TRBV6-9 and J is TRBJ2-7, with 8 positions matching TRBD2. Germline trimming cut 4 bases from V and 3 bases from J; bases unmatched to any gene: 8. This CDR3 spans 15 amino acids. Germline V CDR1 and CDR2: MNHGY, SVAAGI. In DNA form, the CDR3 reads TGTGCCAGCAGTTGCGGGGACCGGGAGGGCTACGAGCAGTACTTC. As protein: CASSCGDREGYEQYF.

The chain is built from TRBV30 and TRBJ1-2, with D maybe TRBD1 (6 bases). V dropped 3 bases and J dropped 8 bases, with 16 bases sitting between them. There are 13 residues in the CDR3. Germline CDR1 GTSNPN, CDR2 SVGIG (reference sequence). The DNA for the CDR3 is TGTGCCTGGAGACCCCGGGACAATAGGGGCTACACCTTC. It is translated as CAWRPRDNRGYTF.

The CDR3 spells CASSLYAVYSLHSPLHF. The CDR3 bases are TGTGCCAGCAGCTTATATGCAGTATATTCCCTCCATTCACCCCTCCACTTT. The chain couples TRBV7-9 to TRBJ1-6; D gene unclear. The V end lost 2 bases, the J end lost 8 bases, and 19 bases lay between the germline ends. CDR1 is SEHNR and CDR2 is FQNEAQ in the germline V gene (reference sequence). CDR3 length: 17 amino acids.

The chain has TRBV27 and TRBJ2-2, with 8 bases identical to TRBD1. Germline assignment: CDR1 MNHEY and CDR2 SMNVEV (reference sequence). The CDR3 is 15 amino acids. Trimming removed 3 bases from V and 1 base from J; junction bases left unmatched: 1. CDR3 loop: CASSLGTGNTGELFF. The CDR3 region has the DNA TGTGCCAGCAGTTTGGGGACAGGGAACACCGGGGAGCTGTTTTTT.